A single sample is the source of the 6 T cell receptor beta chains below, sequenced in a study of blood T cell repertoires in COVID-19. Sequencing used immunoSEQ multiplex PCR; TCRdb keeps in-frame clones, though not all of them. The profile shows 70,000 to 100,000 clones, 85% to 90% of them singletons. The sequencing input was peripheral blood. The receptors shown here come from a woman aged 80 or over with active or convalescent COVID-19.

The CDR3 coding sequence is TGTGCCACCAGTGAACCGACTAGCGGGAGGAGTGTCACCGGGGAGCTGTTTTTT. It translates to CATSEPTSGRSVTGELFF. V usage is TRBV24-1 and J usage is TRBJ2-2, with TRBD2 matching 13 bases. Germline CDR1 is KGHDR and CDR2 is SFDVKD. V shed 4 bases and J 4 bases; nucleotides not matched to a gene: 8. This CDR3 has 18 residues.

The rearrangement uses TRBV7-2 and TRBJ2-1; 11 nucleotides align to TRBD1. Germline CDR1 SGHTA, CDR2 FQGNSA. This CDR3 has 17 residues. J was trimmed by 7 bases and V by 2 bases; bases with no gene match: 10. CDR3 coding DNA: TGTGCCAGCAGCTTACGCCCCGGACAGGGGGCGTCAAATGAGCAGTTCTTC. This encodes CASSLRPGQGASNEQFF. The entire variable domain, with the rest obtained from reference TRBV7-2 and TRBJ2-1, is as follows: GAGVSQSPSNKVTEKGKDVELRCDPISGHTALYWYRQSLGQGLEFLIYFQGNSAPDKSGLPSDRFSAERTGGSVSTLTIQRTQQEDSAVYLCASSLRPGQGASNEQFFGPGTRLTVL.

This clone was detected only once. The chain links TRBV9 to TRBJ1-1; weak D call: TRBD1 (6 bases). Trimming stripped 4 bases from V and 5 bases from J, with 15 bases between. The CDR3 loop spans 14 amino acids. Germline V CDR1 and CDR2: SGDLS, YYNGEE. The CDR3 region is CASSLTGPGTEAFF. CDR3 nucleotides: TGTGCCAGCAGCTTAACAGGGCCGGGGACTGAAGCTTTCTTT. The entire variable domain, with the rest obtained from reference TRBV9 and TRBJ1-1, is as follows: DSGVTQTPKHLITATGQRVTLRCSPRSGDLSVYWYQQSLDQGLQFLIQYYNGEERAKGNILERFSAQQFPDLHSELNLSSLELGDSALYFCASSLTGPGTEAFFGQGTRLTVV.

This clone showed up just once. Within the sample, other DNA sequences also encode this same CDR3. This chain joins TRBV19 and TRBJ1-1; D might be TRBD1 (6 bases). There are 14 residues in the CDR3. V gave up 3 bases and J gave up 1 base, with 9 bases separating them. Per germline, CDR1 LNHDA and CDR2 SQIVND (reference sequence). CDR3 region: CASSIRGGNTEAFF. CDR3 nucleotide sequence: TGTGCCAGTAGTATCAGGGGCGGGAACACTGAAGCTTTCTTT. The entire variable domain, with the rest obtained from reference TRBV19 and TRBJ1-1, is as follows: DGGITQSPKYLFRKEGQNVTLSCEQNLNHDAMYWYRQDPGQGLRLIYYSQIVNDFQKGDIAEGYSVSREKKESFPLTVTSAQKNPTAFYLCASSIRGGNTEAFFGQGTRLTVV.

This chain connects TRBV4-2 to TRBJ1-1, with D hard to call. The germline V gene has CDR1 LGHNA and CDR2 YNFKEQ. The CDR3 spans 14 residues. V was shortened by 4 bases and J by 0 bases, with 9 bases between the two germline ends. CDR3 region: CASSPGKMNTEAFF. CDR3 nucleotide sequence: TGTGCCAGCAGCCCAGGTAAAATGAACACTGAAGCTTTCTTT.

The rearrangement links TRBV2 to TRBJ1-6; D is ambiguous. This CDR3 has 14 residues. The V and J ends lost 4 bases and 8 bases respectively, with 12 bases between them. From germline, CDR1 is SNHLY and CDR2 FYNNEI. CDR3 loop: CASSGRTKDSPLHF. CDR3 bases: TGTGCCAGCAGTGGTAGGACTAAGGATTCACCCCTCCACTTT.